The 11 T cell receptor beta chains presented below share a single source sample, sequenced in a study of blood T cell repertoires in COVID-19 (dated by TCRdb to 2019 to 2021). The library was prepared using the immunoSEQ multiplex PCR assay. Drawn from immuneACCESS, this table holds only the in-frame rearrangements with V and J called that TCRdb kept. Clones are partly lost; checked studies trace under half to an unresolved V gene and leave the rest unexplained. The sample data list about 200,000 clones, and 84% of these were observed just once. The ten largest clones take up less than 8.5% of the sample. Sequenced: PBMCs or T cells enriched from blood (not recorded which). Receptor source: a man aged 35 to 55 who had recovered from COVID-19.

This clone was observed a single time. The chain combines TRBV4-1 with TRBJ1-6, with TRBD1 matching over 7 bases. Germline loops: CDR1 MGHRA, CDR2 YSYEKL. This CDR3 is 16 amino acids long. The V gene end was trimmed by 2 bases and the J gene end by 8 bases; junction bases not matched to a gene: 9. The CDR3 spells CASSQPRQGVDSPLHF. The CDR3 DNA is TGCGCCAGCAGCCAACCCCGACAGGGTGTGGATTCACCCCTCCACTTT.

A note on this clone: This sample includes further DNA sequences coding for the same CDR3. The chain has TRBV10-3 and TRBJ2-1; D is uncertain. V dropped 6 bases and J dropped 5 bases, with 5 bases sitting between them. This CDR3 region has 11 residues. Germline lookup yields CDR1 ENHRY and CDR2 SYGVKD. CDR3 bases: TGTGCCATCAGAGCCAACAATGAGCAGTTCTTC. Residues: CAIRANNEQFF.

This sequence joins TRBV12-5 and TRBJ1-6, with D perhaps matching TRBD1 (6 bases). This CDR3 has 16 amino acids. CDR1 is LGHNT and CDR2 is FRNRAP in the germline V gene. V shed 1 base and J shed 7 bases, with 14 bases lying between them. The CDR3 DNA is TGTGCTAGTGGTTTGGATACCGGGACAAGGAATTCACCCCTCCACTTT. Encoded protein: CASGLDTGTRNSPLHF.

This chain joins TRBV6-5 and TRBJ2-1; tentative D call: TRBD1 (5 bases). Trimming pared 7 bases from V and 1 base from J, leaving 8 bases between. This CDR3 spans 13 amino acids. Germline CDR1 reads MNHEY; CDR2 reads SVGAGI. CDR3 residues: CASMGLSYNEQFF. The CDR3 region has the DNA TGTGCCAGCATGGGGCTTTCCTACAATGAGCAGTTCTTC.

The chain has TRBV28 and TRBJ1-2; no clear D. CDR3 length: 15 amino acids. The germline V and J ends were trimmed by 6 bases and 0 bases, with 14 bases remaining between them. Germline V gene lookup returns CDR1 MDHEN and CDR2 SYDVKM. CDR3 residues: CASRQFWKTNYGYTF. CDR3 nucleotide sequence: TGTGCCAGCAGACAGTTTTGGAAGACTAACTATGGCTACACCTTC.

This chain connects TRBV7-9 to TRBJ1-2, with TRBD1 matching 7 bases. Losses at the gene ends were 5 bases for V and 7 bases for J; bases not matched to a gene: 10. The germline CDR1 and CDR2 sequences are SEHNR and FQNEAQ (reference sequence). The CDR3 extends over 14 amino acids. The CDR3 DNA reads TGTGCCAGCAGCGAGCACAAGACAGGGTTTGGCTACACCTTC. Encoded protein: CASSEHKTGFGYTF.

This clone has just one count. This rearrangement joins TRBV4-1 to TRBJ2-7; D ambiguous. Trimming removed 3 bases at V and 2 bases at J, with 14 bases between. Germline CDR1 reads MGHRA; CDR2 reads YSYEKL. This CDR3 is 15 amino acids long. CDR3 sequence (DNA): TGCGCCAGCAGCCACATGCCGTTACCTACCTACGAGCAGTACTTC. Its translation: CASSHMPLPTYEQYF.

CDR3 nucleotides: TGTGCCAGCAGCTCCCCAGTTGAGGTGGGCTCCTACGAGCAGTACTTC. Translation gives CASSSPVEVGSYEQYF. This chain uses TRBV13 with TRBJ2-7; D gene unclear. V gave up 4 bases and J gave up 0 bases, with 16 bases separating them. Germline CDR1 and CDR2: PRHDT and FYEKMQ (reference sequence). This CDR3 is 16 amino acids long.

This rearrangement joins TRBV28 to TRBJ2-5; TRBD2 aligns across 10 bases. The CDR3 spans 15 residues. CDR1 is MDHEN and CDR2 is SYDVKM in the germline V gene. The junction had 8 bases not matched to a gene; V was cut back by 6 bases and J by 4 bases. Here the CDR3 DNA reads TGTGCCAGCAGCTCGACGGGACTAGCGCGAGAGACCCAGTACTTC. This sequence encodes CASSSTGLARETQYF.

V gene TRBV29-1 combines with J gene TRBJ1-1, with 9 bases fitting TRBD1. J was trimmed by 4 bases and V by 5 bases; bases with no gene match: 8. From germline, CDR1 is SQVTM and CDR2 ANQGSEA. This CDR3 comprises 14 residues. CDR3 nucleotide sequence: TGCAGCGTTCGGGACAGGGTTCCGGGCACTGAAGCTTTCTTT. Translation: CSVRDRVPGTEAFF.

The chain joins TRBV28 to TRBJ1-5; 9 bases fit TRBD1. This CDR3 spans 15 amino acids. The germline gives CDR1 MDHEN, CDR2 SYDVKM. J was trimmed by 1 base and V by 4 bases; bases with no gene match: 2. The CDR3 nucleotides read TGTGCCAGCAGTTCCACAGGGGGCAGCAATCAGCCCCAGCATTTT. Its translation: CASSSTGGSNQPQHF.